This TCR beta chain derives from a study of Graves' ophthalmopathy and Graves' hyperthyroidism. Study overall: Peripheral blood was gathered at first diagnosis, ahead of any treatment whatsoever.

Ophthalmopathy in the donors was of moderate-to-severe activity, with CAS ≥3, NOSPECS ≥4 and duration under 3 months. RNA transcripts were the template, and TCR beta CDR3 regions were amplified from them. An opening RT-PCR round employed HTBI primers and preceded a second-round multiplex PCR. TCRdb reanalysed the multiplex PCR reads using MiXCR and keeps one entry per CDR3 protein. Of 200,000 to 300,000 distinct CDR3 sequences listed, less than 55% are singletons. This CDR3 is 12 amino acids long. The V segment lost 8 bases and the J segment 2 bases; nucleotides outside the gene matches: 2. The clonotype was recovered from an adult man with Graves' ophthalmopathy. The chain has TRBV12-3 or TRBV12-4 and TRBJ2-5; TRBD2 aligns across 7 bases. Sequences were obtained from peripheral blood. In DNA, the CDR3 is TGTGCCAGCCGGCGGGGGCAAGAGACCCAGTACTTC. This sequence encodes CASRRGQETQYF.